A few counts support the clone carrying this T cell receptor (beta chain). Antigen unknown. These data belong to a study of response to subunit inactivated influenza vaccine. Notes on the study in general: Researchers suggested that each seasonal influenza vaccination recruits few new T cells.

From germline, CDR1 is MGHDK and CDR2 SYGVNS. CDR3 length: 12 residues. Between the trimmed V and J ends, which lost 2 bases and 2 bases, there was a span of 3 bases. TCRdb reanalysed the RT-PCR reads using MiXCR and keeps one entry per CDR3 protein. Here the sample spans 160,000 or so distinct CDR3 sequences, approximately 11% being singletons. The starting material was non-naive T cells sorted from PBMCs, obtained roughly 46 days after vaccination. This sequence joins TRBV25-1 and TRBJ2-5; no definite D call. The sequence was collected from a man in his forties or fifties who received an inactivated influenza vaccine. The CDR3 DNA reads TGTGCCAGCAGTGAACCACAAGAGACCCAGTACTTC. Residues: CASSEPQETQYF.